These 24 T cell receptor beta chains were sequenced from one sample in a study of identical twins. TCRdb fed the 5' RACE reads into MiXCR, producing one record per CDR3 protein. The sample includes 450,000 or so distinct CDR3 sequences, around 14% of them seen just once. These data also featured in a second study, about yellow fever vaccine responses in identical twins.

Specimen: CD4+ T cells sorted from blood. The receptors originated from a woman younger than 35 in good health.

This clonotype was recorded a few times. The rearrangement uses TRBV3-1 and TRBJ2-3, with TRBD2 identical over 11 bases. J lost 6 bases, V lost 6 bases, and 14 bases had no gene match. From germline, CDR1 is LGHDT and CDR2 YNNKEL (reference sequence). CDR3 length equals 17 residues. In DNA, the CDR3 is TGTGCCAGCAGTCGCTTCGGTCTAGCGGGAGGAGGTGATACGCAGTATTTT. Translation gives CASSRFGLAGGGDTQYF.

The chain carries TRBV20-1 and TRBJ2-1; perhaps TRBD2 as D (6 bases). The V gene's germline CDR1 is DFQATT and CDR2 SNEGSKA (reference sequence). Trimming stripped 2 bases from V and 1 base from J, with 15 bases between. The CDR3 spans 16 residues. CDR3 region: CSARMAGSGSYNEQFF. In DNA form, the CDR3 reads TGCAGTGCTAGAATGGCCGGGAGTGGGTCCTACAATGAGCAGTTCTTC.

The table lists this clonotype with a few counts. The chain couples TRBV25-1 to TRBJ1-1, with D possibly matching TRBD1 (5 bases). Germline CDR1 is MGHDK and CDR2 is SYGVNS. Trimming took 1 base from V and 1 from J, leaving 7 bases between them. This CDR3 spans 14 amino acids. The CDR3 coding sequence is TGTGCCAGCAGTGAATGGGGGGAGAACACTGAAGCTTTCTTT. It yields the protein CASSEWGENTEAFF.

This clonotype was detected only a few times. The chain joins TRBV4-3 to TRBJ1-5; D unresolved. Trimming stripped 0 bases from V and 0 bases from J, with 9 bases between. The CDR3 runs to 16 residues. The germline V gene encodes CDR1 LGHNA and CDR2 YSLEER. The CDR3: CASSQDVGNSNQPQHF. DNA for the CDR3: TGCGCCAGCAGCCAAGATGTCGGCAATAGCAATCAGCCCCAGCATTTT.

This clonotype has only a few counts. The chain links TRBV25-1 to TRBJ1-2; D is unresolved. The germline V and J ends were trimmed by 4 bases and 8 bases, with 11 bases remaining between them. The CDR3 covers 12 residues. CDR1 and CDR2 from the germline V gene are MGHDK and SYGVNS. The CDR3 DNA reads TGTGCCAGCAGTGTCCACATCGGGGGCTACACCTTC. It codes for CASSVHIGGYTF.

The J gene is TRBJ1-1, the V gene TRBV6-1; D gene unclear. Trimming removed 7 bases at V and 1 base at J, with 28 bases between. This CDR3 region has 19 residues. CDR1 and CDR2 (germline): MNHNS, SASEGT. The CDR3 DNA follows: TGTGCCAGCACCCGTTTAGGGAAGGGATCTGGGAGCGGGAACACTGAAGCTTTCTTT. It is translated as CASTRLGKGSGSGNTEAFF.

CDR3 DNA sequence: TGTGCCAGCAGCTTATTGACTAGCGGGAGGGCGCAGGGCGAGCAGTACTTC. Translating it yields CASSLLTSGRAQGEQYF. The V gene is TRBV7-6, the J gene TRBJ2-7, with 14 bases aligning to TRBD2. CDR1 is SGHVS, CDR2 FNYEAQ, per germline. The CDR3 spans 17 residues. V dropped 2 bases and J dropped 6; count of bases not matched to a gene: 9. Together with reference TRBV7-6 and TRBJ2-7, the CDR3 gives the full variable domain: GAGVSQSPRYKVTKRGQDVALRCDPISGHVSLYWYRQALGQGPEFLTYFNYEAQQDKSGLPNDRFSAERPEGSISTLTIQRTEQRDSAMYRCASSLLTSGRAQGEQYFGPGTRLTVT.

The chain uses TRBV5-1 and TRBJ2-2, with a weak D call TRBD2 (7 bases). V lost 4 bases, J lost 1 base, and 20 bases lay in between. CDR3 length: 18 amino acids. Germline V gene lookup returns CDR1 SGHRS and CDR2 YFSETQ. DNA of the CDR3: TGCGCCAGCAGCCGAGGCTCCGGGGGGCAAAGGAACACCGGGGAGCTGTTTTTT. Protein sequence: CASSRGSGGQRNTGELFF.

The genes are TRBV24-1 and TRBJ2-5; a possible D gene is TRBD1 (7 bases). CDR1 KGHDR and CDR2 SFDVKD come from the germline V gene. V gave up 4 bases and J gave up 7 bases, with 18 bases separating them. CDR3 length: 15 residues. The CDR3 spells CATSDPTGTAGTQYF. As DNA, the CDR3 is TGTGCCACCAGTGACCCCACCGGGACAGCGGGGACCCAGTACTTC.

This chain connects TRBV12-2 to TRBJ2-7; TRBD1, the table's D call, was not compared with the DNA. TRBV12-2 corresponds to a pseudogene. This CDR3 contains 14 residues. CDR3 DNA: TGTGCAAGTCGATCCGGACAGGGGAAACACGAGCAGTACTTC. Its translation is CASRSGQGKHEQYF.

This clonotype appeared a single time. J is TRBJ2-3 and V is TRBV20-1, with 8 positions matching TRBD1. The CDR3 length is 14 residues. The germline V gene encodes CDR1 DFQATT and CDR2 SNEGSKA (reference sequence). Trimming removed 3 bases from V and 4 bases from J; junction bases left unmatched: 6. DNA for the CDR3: TGCAGTGCTAGCAGACAGGGGCGTGCAGATACGCAGTATTTT. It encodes CSASRQGRADTQYF.

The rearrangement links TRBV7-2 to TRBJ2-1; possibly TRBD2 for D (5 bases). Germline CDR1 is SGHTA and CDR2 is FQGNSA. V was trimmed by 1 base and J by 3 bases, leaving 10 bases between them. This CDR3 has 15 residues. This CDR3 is CASSLDSGIYNEQFF. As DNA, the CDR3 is TGTGCCAGCAGCTTAGATTCCGGGATCTACAATGAGCAGTTCTTC.

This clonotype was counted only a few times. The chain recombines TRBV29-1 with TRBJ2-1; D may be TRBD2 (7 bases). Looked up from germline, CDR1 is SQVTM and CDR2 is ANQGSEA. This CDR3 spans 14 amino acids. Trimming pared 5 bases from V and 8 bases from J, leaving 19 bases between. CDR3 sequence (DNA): TGCAGCGTTCACCGGAGTGCGGGGGCGGATGAGCAGTTCTTC. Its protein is CSVHRSAGADEQFF.

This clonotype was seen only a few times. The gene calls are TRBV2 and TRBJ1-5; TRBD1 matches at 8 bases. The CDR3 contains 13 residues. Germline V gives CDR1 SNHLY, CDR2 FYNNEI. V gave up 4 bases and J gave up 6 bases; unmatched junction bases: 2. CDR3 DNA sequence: TGTGCCAGCAGTGCAACAGGGGGTCAGCCCCAGCATTTT. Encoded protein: CASSATGGQPQHF. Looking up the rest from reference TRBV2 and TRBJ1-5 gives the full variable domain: EPEVTQTPSHQVTQMGQEVILRCVPISNHLYFYWYRQILGQKVEFLVSFYNNEISEKSEIFDDQFSVERPDGSNFTLKIRSTKLEDSAMYFCASSATGGQPQHFGDGTRLSIL.

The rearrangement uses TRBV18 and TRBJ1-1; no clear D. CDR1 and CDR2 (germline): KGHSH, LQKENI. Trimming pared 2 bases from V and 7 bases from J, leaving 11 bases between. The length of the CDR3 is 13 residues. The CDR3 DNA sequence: TGTGCCAGCTCACCATATAGTAAGGATGAAGCTTTCTTT. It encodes CASSPYSKDEAFF.

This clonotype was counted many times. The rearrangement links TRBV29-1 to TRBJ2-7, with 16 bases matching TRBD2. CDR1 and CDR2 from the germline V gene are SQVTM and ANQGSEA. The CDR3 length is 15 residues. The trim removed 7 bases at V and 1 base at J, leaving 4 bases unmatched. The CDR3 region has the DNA TGCAGCGCGGGACTAGCGGGAGGGTATTCCTACGAGCAGTACTTC. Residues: CSAGLAGGYSYEQYF.

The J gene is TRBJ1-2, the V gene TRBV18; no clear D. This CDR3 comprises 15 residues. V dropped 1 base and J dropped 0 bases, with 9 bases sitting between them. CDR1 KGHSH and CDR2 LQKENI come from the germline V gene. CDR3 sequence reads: CASSPQGFSNYGYTF. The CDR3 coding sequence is TGTGCCAGCTCACCACAGGGCTTCTCTAACTATGGCTACACCTTC.

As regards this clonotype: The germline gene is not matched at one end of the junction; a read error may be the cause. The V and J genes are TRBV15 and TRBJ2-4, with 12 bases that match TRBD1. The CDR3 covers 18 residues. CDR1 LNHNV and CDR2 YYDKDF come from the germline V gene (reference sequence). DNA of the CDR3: TGTGCCACCAACAGAGGGGACAGGGGGCTTCTAGCCAAAAACATTCAGTACTTC. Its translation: CATNRGDRGLLAKNIQYF.

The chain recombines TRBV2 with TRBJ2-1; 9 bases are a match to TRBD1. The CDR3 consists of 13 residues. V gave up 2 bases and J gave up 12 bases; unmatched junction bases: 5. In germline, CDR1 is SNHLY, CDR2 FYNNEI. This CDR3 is CASSESTGGAQFF. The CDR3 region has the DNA TGTGCCAGCAGTGAATCCACAGGGGGCGCGCAGTTCTTC.

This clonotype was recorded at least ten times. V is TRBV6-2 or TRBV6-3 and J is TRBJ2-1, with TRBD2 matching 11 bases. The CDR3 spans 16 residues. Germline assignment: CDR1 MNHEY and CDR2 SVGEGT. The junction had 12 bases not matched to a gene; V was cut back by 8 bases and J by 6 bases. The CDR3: CASHPGGTSGTNEQFF. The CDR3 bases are TGTGCCAGCCATCCCGGAGGGACTAGCGGCACCAATGAGCAGTTCTTC.

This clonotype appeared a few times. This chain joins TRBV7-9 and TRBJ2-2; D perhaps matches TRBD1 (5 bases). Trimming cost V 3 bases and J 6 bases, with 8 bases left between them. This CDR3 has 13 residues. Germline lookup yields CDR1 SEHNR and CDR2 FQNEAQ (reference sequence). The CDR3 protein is CASSLTEPGELFF. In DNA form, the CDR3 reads TGTGCCAGCAGCTTGACAGAGCCCGGGGAGCTGTTTTTT.

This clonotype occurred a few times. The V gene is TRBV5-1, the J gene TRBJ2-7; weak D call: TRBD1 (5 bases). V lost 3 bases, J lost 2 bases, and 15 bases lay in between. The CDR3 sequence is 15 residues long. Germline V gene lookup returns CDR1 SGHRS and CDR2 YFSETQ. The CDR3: CASSSSRQYAYEQYF. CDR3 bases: TGCGCCAGCAGCTCGAGCCGACAGTACGCCTACGAGCAGTACTTC.

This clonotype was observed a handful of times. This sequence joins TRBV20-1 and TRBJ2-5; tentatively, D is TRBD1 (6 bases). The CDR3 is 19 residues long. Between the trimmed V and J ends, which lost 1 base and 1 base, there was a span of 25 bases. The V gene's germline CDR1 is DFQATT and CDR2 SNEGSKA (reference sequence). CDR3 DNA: TGCAGTGCTAGAGCATTTCCGACCTTCAGACAGGACAGCCAAGAGACCCAGTACTTC. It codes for CSARAFPTFRQDSQETQYF.

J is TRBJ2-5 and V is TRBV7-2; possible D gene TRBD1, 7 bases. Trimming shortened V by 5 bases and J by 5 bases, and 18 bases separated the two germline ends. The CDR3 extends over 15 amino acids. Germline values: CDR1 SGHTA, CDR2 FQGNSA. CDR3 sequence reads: CASSPEGAGGETQYF. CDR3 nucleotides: TGTGCCAGCAGCCCGGAGGGGGCAGGTGGGGAGACCCAGTACTTC.